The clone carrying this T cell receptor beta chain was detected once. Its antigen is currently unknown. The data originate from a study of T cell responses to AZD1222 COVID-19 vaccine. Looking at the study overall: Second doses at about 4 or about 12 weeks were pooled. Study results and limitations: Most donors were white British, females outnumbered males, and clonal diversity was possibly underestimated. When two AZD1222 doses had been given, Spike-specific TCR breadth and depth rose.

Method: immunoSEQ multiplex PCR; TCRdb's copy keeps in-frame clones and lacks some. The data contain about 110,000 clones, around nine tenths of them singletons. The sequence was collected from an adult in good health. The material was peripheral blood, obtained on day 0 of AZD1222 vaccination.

In DNA form, the CDR3 reads TGTGCCAGTAGTCCTCGAGGGGCTAGTAGAGACTACGAGCAGTACTTC. Encoded protein: CASSPRGASRDYEQYF. This chain uses TRBV19 with TRBJ2-7; either TRBD1 or TRBD2 may supply D (5 bases each). The CDR3 contains 16 residues. The germline V and J ends were trimmed by 5 bases and 3 bases, with 20 bases remaining between them. Per germline, CDR1 LNHDA and CDR2 SQIVND (reference sequence).